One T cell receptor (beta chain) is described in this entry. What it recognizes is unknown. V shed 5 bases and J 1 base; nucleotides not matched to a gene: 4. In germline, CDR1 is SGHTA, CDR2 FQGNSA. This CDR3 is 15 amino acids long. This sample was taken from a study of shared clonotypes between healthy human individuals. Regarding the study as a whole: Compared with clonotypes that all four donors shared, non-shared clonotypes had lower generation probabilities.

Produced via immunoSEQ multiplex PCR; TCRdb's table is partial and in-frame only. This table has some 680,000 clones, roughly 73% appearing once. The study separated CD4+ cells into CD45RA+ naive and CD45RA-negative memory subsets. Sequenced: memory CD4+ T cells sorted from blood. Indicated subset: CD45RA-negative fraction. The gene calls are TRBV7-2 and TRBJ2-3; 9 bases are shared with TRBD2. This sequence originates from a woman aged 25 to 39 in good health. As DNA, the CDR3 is TGTGCCAGCAGCCCAGGGACTAGCCGCACAGATACGCAGTATTTT. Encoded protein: CASSPGTSRTDTQYF.